This T cell receptor beta chain was identified during a study of PD-L1 blockade in urothelial cancer. On the study more broadly: In the patient group, twenty-five of 29 were males with bladder-origin urothelial cancer. Counts from blood samples showed a median of 141,255 T cells.

The assay was immunoSEQ multiplex PCR, and TCRdb's table has in-frame clones only and misses some. The sample yields 40,000 to 60,000 clones, under 90% seen once. Time point noted: pretreatment peripheral blood. Metastatic or locally advanced urothelial carcinoma was present in the patients. Peripheral blood mononuclear cells were collected from every patient before and during treatment, yielding between 1 and 8 samples per patient. V shed 5 bases and J 8 bases; nucleotides not matched to a gene: 11. Germline CDR1 reads SGHTA; CDR2 reads FQGNSA. The CDR3 runs to 15 residues. This clone was seen a single time.

The specimen was PBMCs, collected around atezolizumab (anti-PD-L1) treatment. The V and J genes are TRBV7-2 and TRBJ2-3; 9 bases match TRBD1. This TCR was recovered from a man in his 70s with urothelial cancer. This CDR3 is CASSLGQGGLLTQYF. The DNA of the CDR3 is TGTGCCAGCAGCCTGGGACAGGGTGGACTCCTTACGCAGTATTTT. Looking up the rest from reference TRBV7-2 and TRBJ2-3 gives the full variable domain: GAGVSQSPSNKVTEKGKDVELRCDPISGHTALYWYRQSLGQGLEFLIYFQGNSAPDKSGLPSDRFSAERTGGSVSTLTIQRTQQEDSAVYLCASSLGQGGLLTQYFGPGTRLTVL.